Shown below are 21 T cell receptor beta chains from a single sample sequenced in a study of T cell changes during pregnancy in multiple sclerosis. TCRdb keeps only in-frame clones here, not all; method: immunoSEQ multiplex PCR. The data show about 42,000 clones, 91% seen once. Sequenced material: CD4+ T cells from peripheral blood mononuclear cells, taken after pregnancy. All receptors derive from a female donor in good health, enrolled as a control in a pregnancy study.

V gene TRBV28 combines with J gene TRBJ2-5; the D is unclear. Trimming removed 6 bases at V and 5 bases at J, with 13 bases between. Germline CDR1 MDHEN, CDR2 SYDVKM. The CDR3 contains 13 residues. The CDR3 loop is CASRTRPRETQYF. CDR3 bases: TGTGCCAGCAGAACCCGGCCGAGGGAGACCCAGTACTTC. Together with reference TRBV28 and TRBJ2-5, the CDR3 gives the full variable domain: DVKVTQSSRYLVKRTGEKVFLECVQDMDHENMFWYRQDPGLGLRLIYFSYDVKMKEKGDIPEGYSVSREKKERFSLILESASTNQTSMYLCASRTRPRETQYFGPGTRLLVL.

The sample holds one count of this clone. Other nucleotide sequences in the sample specify the same CDR3. The chain employs TRBV11-2 and TRBJ1-2; D may be TRBD1 (6 bases). The V gene lost 1 base and the J gene lost 4 bases, with 7 bases spanning the gap. Germline CDR1 SGHAT, CDR2 FQNNGV. The CDR3 spans 13 residues. The chain's CDR3 is CASSLVDSYGYTF. The CDR3, as DNA: TGTGCCAGCAGCTTAGTGGACAGCTATGGCTACACCTTC.

The chain links TRBV10-3 to TRBJ1-3; D call uncertain. V was shortened by 3 bases and J by 1 base, with 7 bases between the two germline ends. Germline-derived CDR1 and CDR2 are ENHRY and SYGVKD. The CDR3 is 14 residues long. DNA for the CDR3: TGTGCCATCAGTGATCCGGGATCTGGAAACACCATATATTTT. Residues: CAISDPGSGNTIYF.

The chain has TRBV7-3 and TRBJ2-3, with TRBD2 matching over 10 bases. V shed 5 bases and J 5 bases; nucleotides not matched to a gene: 13. The length of the CDR3 is 17 residues. CDR1 is SGHTA, CDR2 FQGTGA, per germline. As DNA, the CDR3 is TGTGCCAGCAGCCCCAAGGGCCTAGCGGGAGCCGGAGATACGCAGTATTTT. Its translation is CASSPKGLAGAGDTQYF.

The gene calls are TRBV18 and TRBJ1-4, with D possibly TRBD1 on 5 matching bases. Trimming removed 2 bases at V and 13 bases at J, with 20 bases between. CDR3 length: 15 amino acids. Germline V lookup: CDR1 KGHSH, CDR2 LQKENI. DNA of the CDR3: TGTGCCAGCTCACCAAGCCGACAGATGCCTCTCGGACTGTTTTTT. This encodes CASSPSRQMPLGLFF.

This chain connects TRBV28 to TRBJ2-5; TRBD2 is a possible D gene (6 bases). Trimming took off 2 bases at V and 5 bases at J, with 12 bases between the two ends. The V gene's germline CDR1 is MDHEN and CDR2 SYDVKM. The CDR3 covers 14 residues. The CDR3 protein is CASSLAGSGETQYF. CDR3 coding DNA: TGTGCCAGCAGTTTAGCCGGGAGTGGGGAGACCCAGTACTTC.

Notes on this clone: Other DNA variants within this sample encode the same CDR3. The rearrangement uses TRBV5-6 and TRBJ1-6, with D perhaps TRBD1 (6 bases). The CDR3 runs to 14 residues. Looked up from germline, CDR1 is SGHDT and CDR2 is YYEEEE. V was shortened by 4 bases and J by 12 bases, with 17 bases between the two germline ends. CDR3 DNA sequence: TGTGCCAGCAGCCCGGCCGGGGGGCAATTACCCCTCCACTTT. Translation gives CASSPAGGQLPLHF.

The chain recombines TRBV11-2 with TRBJ2-5; D call uncertain. CDR1 is SGHAT, CDR2 FQNNGV, per germline. V lost 0 bases and J lost 7, with 3 bases in between. The CDR3 has 11 amino acids. CDR3 in DNA: TGTGCCAGCAGCTTAGACGTGACCCAGTACTTC. Translation: CASSLDVTQYF.

Here the CDR3 DNA reads TGTGCCACCAGCAGAGATCAGGGGGGATGGCAGCCCCAGCATTTT. Encoded protein: CATSRDQGGWQPQHF. The V gene is TRBV15, the J gene TRBJ1-5; 7 bases are a match to TRBD1. Germline V gene lookup returns CDR1 LNHNV and CDR2 YYDKDF (reference sequence). CDR3 length: 15 amino acids. Trimming took 0 bases from V and 7 from J; bases not matched to a gene: 6.

The sample holds one count of this clone. The J gene is TRBJ1-1, the V gene TRBV11-2, with TRBD1 as a possible D gene (5 bases). The CDR3 spans 14 residues. Between the trimmed V and J ends, which lost 2 bases and 2 bases, there was a span of 9 bases. The germline V gene encodes CDR1 SGHAT and CDR2 FQNNGV. This CDR3 reads CASSLTDRNTEAFF. DNA of the CDR3: TGTGCCAGCAGCTTAACCGACAGAAACACTGAAGCTTTCTTT.

The chain uses TRBV10-3 and TRBJ1-2, with 8 positions matching TRBD1. Germline lookup yields CDR1 ENHRY and CDR2 SYGVKD. The length of the CDR3 is 11 residues. Trimming took 11 bases from V and 7 from J; bases not matched to a gene: 6. The CDR3 loop reads CAVMTGAGYTF. CDR3 DNA: TGTGCCGTAATGACAGGGGCTGGCTACACCTTC.

This clone has only one observation. The rearrangement uses TRBV2 and TRBJ1-5; D possibly corresponds to TRBD1 (6 bases). Trimming left V 8 bases short and J 3 bases short, with 20 bases between. This CDR3 region has 16 residues. Germline CDR1 reads SNHLY; CDR2 reads FYNNEI. The CDR3 reads CASGSYPTGSNQPQHF. The CDR3 DNA sequence: TGTGCCAGCGGGTCCTACCCTACAGGGTCCAATCAGCCCCAGCATTTT. Combining the CDR3 with reference TRBV2 and TRBJ1-5 gives the whole variable domain EPEVTQTPSHQVTQMGQEVILRCVPISNHLYFYWYRQILGQKVEFLVSFYNNEISEKSEIFDDQFSVERPDGSNFTLKIRSTKLEDSAMYFCASGSYPTGSNQPQHFGDGTRLSIL.

This rearrangement joins TRBV9 to TRBJ1-3, with a possible D match to TRBD1 (6 bases). This CDR3 is 18 amino acids long. V shed 2 bases and J shed 2 bases, with 20 bases lying between them. Germline V gene lookup returns CDR1 SGDLS and CDR2 YYNGEE. The CDR3 nucleotides are TGTGCCAGCAGCGTTGAGCCTATGCGCAGGGGACCTGGAAACACCATATATTTT. Residues: CASSVEPMRRGPGNTIYF.

CDR3 bases: TGTGCCAGCAGTTTCAGAACCTACGAGCAGTACTTC. Protein sequence: CASSFRTYEQYF. The chain joins TRBV28 to TRBJ2-7; no firm D call. Germline CDR1 is MDHEN and CDR2 is SYDVKM. The V gene lost 3 bases and the J gene lost 2 bases, with 5 bases spanning the gap. CDR3 length: 12 amino acids.

This clone was picked up one time. This chain joins TRBV7-9 and TRBJ2-4, with D tentatively TRBD1 (6 bases). The CDR3 runs 14 residues. Trimming stripped 5 bases from V and 1 base from J, with 9 bases between. CDR1 and CDR2 (germline): SEHNR, FQNEAQ (reference sequence). The CDR3 coding sequence is TGTGCCAGCAGCCTGCAGGGGGCCAAAAACATTCAGTACTTC. Its translation is CASSLQGAKNIQYF.

This chain uses TRBV18 with TRBJ2-7; 7 positions match TRBD2. Per the germline V gene, CDR1 is KGHSH and CDR2 is LQKENI. This CDR3 is 16 amino acids long. After removal of 3 bases from V and 1 base from J, the junction contained 9 bases not matched to a gene. The CDR3 nucleotides read TGTGCCAGCTCACCTAAGCCGGGAGGTGGGTCCTACGAGCAGTACTTC. Encoded protein: CASSPKPGGGSYEQYF.

CDR3 protein: CASSGSGGQGEQFF. The CDR3 coding sequence is TGTGCCAGCAGCGGTAGCGGGGGGCAGGGTGAGCAGTTCTTC. The J gene is TRBJ2-1, the V gene TRBV6-1, with 10 nucleotides matching TRBD2. V was pared by 6 bases and J by 9 bases, with 8 bases of the junction left unmatched. Germline V gene data show CDR1 as MNHNS and CDR2 as SASEGT. CDR3 size: 14 residues.

The chain couples TRBV28 to TRBJ2-2, with TRBD2 identical over 12 bases. The CDR3 has 15 residues. Germline lookup yields CDR1 MDHEN and CDR2 SYDVKM. The ends lost 8 bases at V and 7 bases at J; junction bases unmatched: 8. The CDR3 spells CASLSSGGAFGELFF. CDR3 bases: TGTGCCAGCTTGTCTAGCGGGGGGGCCTTCGGGGAGCTGTTTTTT. The complete variable domain, with remaining parts taken from reference TRBV28 and TRBJ2-2, reads DVKVTQSSRYLVKRTGEKVFLECVQDMDHENMFWYRQDPGLGLRLIYFSYDVKMKEKGDIPEGYSVSREKKERFSLILESASTNQTSMYLCASLSSGGAFGELFFGEGSRLTVL.

The V call is TRBV2, the J call TRBJ2-1; 8 bases fit TRBD2. The CDR3 consists of 13 residues. V lost 11 bases, J lost 9 bases, and 12 bases stayed unmatched. Per germline, CDR1 SNHLY and CDR2 FYNNEI. Here the CDR3 reads CASYPAGGSEQFF. The CDR3 DNA reads TGTGCCTCCTACCCGGCGGGAGGAAGTGAGCAGTTCTTC.

The chain combines TRBV6-1 with TRBJ1-2; a possible D gene is TRBD1 (6 bases). V lost 1 base to trimming and J lost 4 bases, with 10 bases between them. Germline V gene lookup returns CDR1 MNHNS and CDR2 SASEGT. There are 14 residues in the CDR3. Here the CDR3 reads CASSEVIGGYGYTF. The CDR3 DNA is TGTGCCAGCAGTGAAGTGATAGGGGGCTATGGCTACACCTTC.

The V gene is TRBV6-5, the J gene TRBJ2-2; unclear D gene. Germline V gene sequence: CDR1 MNHEY, CDR2 SVGAGI. Trimming removed 5 bases at V and 5 bases at J, with 9 bases between. The CDR3 contains 13 residues. In nucleotides, the CDR3 is TGTGCCAGCAGTCGGGTTGGGACCGGGGAGCTGTTTTTT. This gives the protein CASSRVGTGELFF.